Each of the 25 T cell receptor beta chains below was sequenced from the same sample in a study of T cell responses to AZD1222 COVID-19 vaccine. Using immunoSEQ multiplex PCR, the repertoire was profiled, and TCRdb retains in-frame clones only, with some absent. The sample carries around 160,000 clones, about 90% recorded once. The specimen was peripheral blood, collected 28 days after the second AZD1222 dose. The receptors here all came from an adult who received the AZD1222 COVID-19 vaccine.

The chain has TRBV27 and TRBJ2-7, with D possibly being TRBD1 (6 bases). The CDR3 loop spans 12 amino acids. The germline V gene encodes CDR1 MNHEY and CDR2 SMNVEV (reference sequence). Between the trimmed V and J ends, which lost 3 bases and 8 bases, there was a span of 11 bases. The CDR3 region has the DNA TGTGCCAGCAGTTTCGAGGGGGATAAGCAGTACTTC. It is translated as CASSFEGDKQYF.

V gene TRBV4-1 combines with J gene TRBJ1-3; 8 nucleotides match TRBD1. This CDR3 region has 17 residues. CDR1 is MGHRA and CDR2 is YSYEKL in the germline V gene. The V and J ends lost 2 bases and 4 bases, in that order; junction bases with no gene match: 10. CDR3 in DNA: TGCGCCAGCAGCCAACTGGCAGTCAGGGGGCTGGGAAACACCATATATTTT. This sequence encodes CASSQLAVRGLGNTIYF.

This chain uses TRBV3-1 (or the pseudogene TRBV3-2) with TRBJ2-7; D not certain. CDR1 and CDR2 from the germline V gene are LGHDT and YNNKEL (reference sequence). V was pared by 1 base and J by 2 bases, with 3 bases between. The CDR3 runs to 12 residues. CDR3 region: CASSQVPYEQYF. The CDR3, as DNA: TGTGCCAGCAGCCAAGTTCCCTACGAGCAGTACTTC.

V is TRBV19 and J is TRBJ2-2; D tentatively reads TRBD1 or TRBD2 (5 bases each). V was clipped by 5 bases and J by 1 base, with 8 bases between them. CDR3 size: 14 residues. Germline-derived CDR1 and CDR2 are LNHDA and SQIVND (reference sequence). The CDR3 protein is CASSRGLNTGELFF. In DNA, the CDR3 is TGTGCCAGTAGTCGGGGCCTGAACACCGGGGAGCTGTTTTTT.

The rearrangement uses TRBV2 and TRBJ1-2, with D hard to call. Germline-derived CDR1 and CDR2 are SNHLY and FYNNEI. There are 13 residues in the CDR3. V was pared by 4 bases and J by 6 bases, with 12 bases between. The CDR3 region is CASSVAGEDGYTF. CDR3 in DNA: TGTGCCAGCAGTGTCGCTGGGGAAGATGGCTACACCTTC. The full variable domain, completed using reference TRBV2 and TRBJ1-2, is EPEVTQTPSHQVTQMGQEVILRCVPISNHLYFYWYRQILGQKVEFLVSFYNNEISEKSEIFDDQFSVERPDGSNFTLKIRSTKLEDSAMYFCASSVAGEDGYTFGSGTRLTVV.

The chain recombines TRBV27 with TRBJ2-7; 12 nucleotides align to TRBD2. This CDR3 region has 17 residues. V lost 5 bases to trimming and J lost 1 base; unmatched junction nucleotides: 9. Germline CDR1 reads MNHEY; CDR2 reads SMNVEV (reference sequence). CDR3 sequence reads: CASSPLGLAGRSYEQYF. The CDR3 DNA reads TGTGCCAGCAGTCCACTGGGACTAGCGGGTCGGTCCTACGAGCAGTACTTC.

This clone was seen a handful of times. The chain joins TRBV5-8 to TRBJ1-1; D is unclear. CDR3 length: 12 amino acids. Germline assignment: CDR1 SGHTS and CDR2 YDEGEE. The V gene lost 1 base and the J gene lost 5 bases, with 6 bases spanning the gap. CDR3 sequence reads: CASSLTRTEAFF. The CDR3 nucleotides are TGTGCCAGCAGCTTGACTCGGACTGAAGCTTTCTTT. The full variable domain, its missing parts supplied by reference TRBV5-8 and TRBJ1-1, is EAGVTQSPTHLIKTRGQQATLRCSPISGHTSVYWYQQALGLGLQFLLWYDEGEERNRGNFPPRFSGRQFPNYSSELNVNALELEDSALYLCASSLTRTEAFFGQGTRLTVV.

CDR3 sequence reads: CASSLGDRGAEAFF. CDR3 DNA sequence: TGTGCCAGCAGCTTAGGTGACAGGGGGGCTGAAGCTTTCTTT. The rearrangement links TRBV5-6 to TRBJ1-1; 9 bases are a match to TRBD1. After removal of 2 bases from V and 6 bases from J, the junction contained 5 bases not matched to a gene. The CDR3 is 14 amino acids. Germline V lookup: CDR1 SGHDT, CDR2 YYEEEE.

J is TRBJ2-2 and V is TRBV16; possible D gene TRBD1, 6 bases. This CDR3 comprises 15 residues. Germline assignment: CDR1 KGHSY and CDR2 FQNENV. Trimming took off 4 bases at V and 2 bases at J, with 11 bases between the two ends. The CDR3 coding sequence is TGTGCCAGCAGCCGACCGGACAGAAACACCGGGGAGCTGTTTTTT. This codes for CASSRPDRNTGELFF.

The CDR3 sequence: CASSLTGGTNTGELFF. The CDR3 DNA sequence: TGTGCCAGCAGCTTGACAGGGGGCACGAACACCGGGGAGCTGTTTTTT. The chain links TRBV7-8 to TRBJ2-2; 10 bases line up with TRBD1. The CDR3 runs 16 residues. V shed 3 bases and J 0 bases; nucleotides not matched to a gene: 1. CDR1 and CDR2 (germline): SGHVS, FQNEAQ.

The chain uses TRBV3-1 (or the pseudogene TRBV3-2) and TRBJ2-2, with 13 bases that match TRBD2. CDR3 size: 17 residues. With 1 base clipped from V and 5 bases from J, the junction kept 4 bases outside the gene matches. CDR1 LGHDT and CDR2 YNNKEL come from the germline V gene (reference sequence). CDR3 sequence (DNA): TGTGCCAGCAGCCAAGGGACTAGCGGGAGCTGGACCGGGGAGCTGTTTTTT. It encodes CASSQGTSGSWTGELFF.

The chain is built from TRBV13 and TRBJ2-3; D gene unclear. Deletions cut 1 base from V and 5 bases from J, with 10 bases between. The CDR3 spans 14 residues. Per germline, CDR1 PRHDT and CDR2 FYEKMQ (reference sequence). The CDR3 protein is CASSLVGIGDTQYF. The CDR3, as DNA: TGTGCCAGCAGCTTAGTAGGGATAGGAGATACGCAGTATTTT.

In this sample, this clone turned up once. The chain recombines TRBV9 with TRBJ2-2, with 9 bases lining up with TRBD2. Germline V CDR1 and CDR2: SGDLS, YYNGEE. The V segment lost 0 bases and the J segment 1 base; nucleotides outside the gene matches: 1. CDR3 length equals 16 residues. The CDR3 region has the DNA TGTGCCAGCAGCGTAGTGACTAGCGGGAACACCGGGGAGCTGTTTTTT. Residues: CASSVVTSGNTGELFF. The variable domain in full, completed from reference TRBV9 and TRBJ2-2, reads DSGVTQTPKHLITATGQRVTLRCSPRSGDLSVYWYQQSLDQGLQFLIQYYNGEERAKGNILERFSAQQFPDLHSELNLSSLELGDSALYFCASSVVTSGNTGELFFGEGSRLTVL.

The chain uses TRBV5-5 and TRBJ2-2; D unresolved. Germline-derived CDR1 and CDR2 are SGHKS and YYEKEE (reference sequence). The CDR3 runs 15 residues. V lost 1 base, J lost 4 bases, and 11 bases lay in between. The CDR3 bases are TGTGCCAGCAGCTTGATGGGCGCGAGCACCGGGGAGCTGTTTTTT. Translation: CASSLMGASTGELFF.

The chain links TRBV6-5 to TRBJ2-7; TRBD1 is a possible D gene (5 bases). This CDR3 comprises 15 residues. V was trimmed by 4 bases and J by 2 bases, leaving 15 bases between them. CDR1 and CDR2 from the germline V gene are MNHEY and SVGAGI. DNA of the CDR3: TGTGCCAGCAGTTTAGTGGCTGGCAGGGCCTACGAGCAGTACTTC. Translation: CASSLVAGRAYEQYF.

The chain carries TRBV6-6 and TRBJ2-7; TRBD2 aligns across 12 bases. The germline V gene encodes CDR1 MNHNY and CDR2 SVGAGI (reference sequence). CDR3 length equals 17 residues. V dropped 5 bases and J dropped 5; count of bases not matched to a gene: 13. The CDR3 loop reads CASSPGLLAGGGNEQYF. CDR3 coding DNA: TGTGCCAGCAGTCCCGGTCTACTAGCGGGGGGAGGCAACGAGCAGTACTTC.

The chain couples TRBV30 to TRBJ1-2; D call uncertain. Germline V lookup: CDR1 GTSNPN, CDR2 SVGIG (reference sequence). V was pared by 3 bases and J by 5 bases, with 13 bases between. There are 13 residues in the CDR3. The CDR3 DNA reads TGTGCCTGGAGCCCCGGTACGGTGTATGGCTACACCTTC. This codes for CAWSPGTVYGYTF.

This sequence joins TRBV5-5 and TRBJ2-7; TRBD1 is a possible D gene (6 bases). The germline V gene has CDR1 SGHKS and CDR2 YYEKEE (reference sequence). This CDR3 has 17 residues. V gave up 3 bases and J gave up 1 base, with 20 bases separating them. The CDR3 spells CASSSKTQGSPSYEQYF. The CDR3 DNA reads as TGTGCCAGCAGCTCCAAGACACAGGGCTCCCCTTCCTACGAGCAGTACTTC.

The chain has TRBV12-3 or TRBV12-4 and TRBJ2-2; 8 nucleotides match TRBD1. V was pared by 7 bases and J by 6 bases, with 4 bases of the junction left unmatched. There are 13 residues in the CDR3. CDR3 nucleotide sequence: TGTGCCAGCACCGAGACAGGGGCCGGGGAGCTGTTTTTT. Protein product: CASTETGAGELFF.

In its sample, this clone was seen a few times. CDR3 protein: CATSDSAQGSYTDTQYF. CDR3 bases: TGTGCCACCAGTGATTCCGCTCAGGGGAGTTACACAGATACGCAGTATTTT. The chain combines TRBV24-1 with TRBJ2-3; maybe TRBD1 (6 bases). This CDR3 comprises 17 residues. Germline assignment: CDR1 KGHDR and CDR2 SFDVKD. Trimming removed 2 bases from V and 2 bases from J, with 16 bases in between.

CDR3 sequence (DNA): TGTGCCTGGAGTGTACAGGCAGGGCGGCAGCCCCAGCATTTT. Its translation: CAWSVQAGRQPQHF. The rearrangement links TRBV30 to TRBJ1-5; D may be TRBD1 (5 bases). Trimming removed 0 bases from V and 7 bases from J, with 13 bases in between. CDR1 and CDR2 from the germline V gene are GTSNPN and SVGIG (reference sequence). This CDR3 region has 14 residues.

This chain uses TRBV7-2 with TRBJ2-1, with D possibly TRBD2 on 6 matching bases. The CDR3 is 14 residues long. The germline V gene has CDR1 SGHTA and CDR2 FQGNSA. Trimming left V 8 bases short and J 4 bases short, with 15 bases between. This CDR3 reads CASRGISVYNEQFF. The DNA for the CDR3 is TGTGCCAGCCGCGGGATATCCGTATACAATGAGCAGTTCTTC.

CDR3 sequence (DNA): TGTGCCAGCACCAGGGACAGGATGGGGAATAACTATGGCTACACCTTC. Amino acid sequence: CASTRDRMGNNYGYTF. The rearrangement links TRBV5-6 to TRBJ1-2; 8 bases align to TRBD1. V trimming: 6 bases; J trimming: 1 base; junction bases outside the gene matches: 11. The CDR3 has 16 amino acids. CDR1 is SGHDT, CDR2 YYEEEE, per germline.

The V gene is TRBV6-2 or TRBV6-3, the J gene TRBJ2-1, with D possibly TRBD2 on 6 matching bases. CDR3 length equals 16 residues. Germline CDR1 and CDR2: MNHEY and SVGEGT. V was clipped by 6 bases and J by 7 bases, with 22 bases between them. The CDR3 spells CASSLPGGGKGNEQFF. The CDR3 DNA sequence: TGTGCCAGCAGCCTCCCCGGTGGGGGGAAAGGGAATGAGCAGTTCTTC.

The CDR3 DNA is TGCGCCAGCAGCTCGGTCACTAGCGGGGGGAATACGCAGTATTTT. Translating gives CASSSVTSGGNTQYF. The chain joins TRBV5-1 to TRBJ2-3; 12 nucleotides agree with TRBD2. Trimming took 3 bases from V and 7 from J; bases not matched to a gene: 6. CDR3 size: 15 residues. The V gene's germline CDR1 is SGHRS and CDR2 YFSETQ.